This TCR beta chain was captured by sequencing in a study of T cell clonality in common variable immunodeficiency. Blood samples were heparinized, about 4.5 to 8.5 ml per donor. Only in-frame clones appear in the TCRdb table, and some are missing; sequencing was by immunoSEQ multiplex PCR. The sample was found to contain approximately 20,000 clones, and every one recurs. Study results and caveats: Reportedly, TCR beta sequences from common variable immunodeficiency showed fewer deletions and N-nucleotide insertions.

Many counts were recorded for this clone. Its antigen is still unknown. The read ends 3 residues before the CDR3 terminus; that terminus is restored from the germline J gene. CDR1 and CDR2 from the germline V gene are SGDLS and YYNGEE. The CDR3 has 15 residues. V dropped 3 bases and J dropped 4 bases, with 14 bases sitting between them. The sample was peripheral blood mononuclear cells. V usage is TRBV9 and J usage is TRBJ2-1; D possibly corresponds to TRBD2 (6 bases). The sequence derives from a human donor with common variable immunodeficiency. The sequenced part of the CDR3 DNA is TGTGCCAGCAGCGAAAATGGGGACTGGTACAATGAG. It encodes CASSENGDWYNE. The CDR3 in full is CASSENGDWYNEQFF.